These 16 T cell receptor beta chains were all obtained from the same sample, sequenced in a study of beta chain features in type 1 diabetes. Study results and limitations: Type 1 diabetes patients had moderately but significantly shorter TCRB CDR3s in all four CD4+ subsets.

Since all of the isolated RNA was reverse transcribed, expressed TCRB transcripts were what got sequenced. Profiled with immunoSEQ multiplex PCR; TCRdb holds only in-frame clones, not every one. Here the sample spans approximately 600,000 clones, about an eighth being singletons. Their recognized antigens are unknown. The sample taken for sequencing was naive CD4+ T cells from blood. These receptors came from a man aged 25 to 40 with type 1 diabetes.

This clone has just a few counts. The genes are TRBV10-3 and TRBJ2-7, with D possibly TRBD2 on 6 matching bases. In germline, CDR1 is ENHRY, CDR2 SYGVKD. V was shortened by 3 bases and J by 2 bases, with 11 bases between the two germline ends. The CDR3 has 14 residues. CDR3 sequence reads: CAISEMEGTYEQYF. In nucleotides, the CDR3 is TGTGCCATCAGTGAAATGGAGGGAACCTACGAGCAGTACTTC.

This clone occurred a few times. This sequence joins TRBV6-6 and TRBJ2-1, with 7 bases lining up with TRBD2. The CDR3 has 15 residues. J was trimmed by 9 bases and V by 6 bases; bases with no gene match: 14. Germline CDR1 MNHNY, CDR2 SVGAGI (reference sequence). In DNA, the CDR3 is TGTGCCAGCAGCCCGGATAGGACTAGTAACGGTGAGCAGTTCTTC. It encodes CASSPDRTSNGEQFF.

V is TRBV19 and J is TRBJ2-3, with unresolved D. With 11 bases removed from V and 1 base from J, the gap between germline ends came to 13 bases. CDR3 size: 13 residues. Per germline, CDR1 LNHDA and CDR2 SQIVND (reference sequence). The CDR3 bases are TGTGCCTCCCGTGGGGTGGGCACAGATACGCAGTATTTT. It codes for CASRGVGTDTQYF.

The chain employs TRBV4-3 and TRBJ2-3; D tentatively reads TRBD1 or TRBD2 (5 bases each). The V gene lost 4 bases and the J gene lost 2 bases, with 19 bases spanning the gap. This CDR3 is 17 amino acids long. Germline V gives CDR1 LGHNA, CDR2 YSLEER. The CDR3 region is CASSPGFRDGNTDTQYF. The DNA of the CDR3 is TGCGCCAGCAGCCCTGGGTTTCGGGACGGTAACACAGATACGCAGTATTTT.

The chain links TRBV2 to TRBJ1-1; 7 positions match TRBD1. V shed 2 bases, J shed 1 base, and the junction held 4 bases outside the gene matches. This CDR3 is 15 amino acids long. Germline loops: CDR1 SNHLY, CDR2 FYNNEI. As DNA, the CDR3 is TGTGCCAGCAGTGAAATGGGACAGCAGAACACTGAAGCTTTCTTT. Protein sequence: CASSEMGQQNTEAFF.

The CDR3 loop is CASSTRGTDNNEQFF. Here the CDR3 DNA reads TGTGCCAGCAGTACAAGGGGGACAGATAACAATGAGCAGTTCTTC. V and J are TRBV7-2 and TRBJ2-1; 7 bases are shared with TRBD1. After removal of 6 bases from V and 5 bases from J, the junction contained 10 bases not matched to a gene. The CDR3 has 15 amino acids. Germline V gene lookup returns CDR1 SGHTA and CDR2 FQGNSA.

CDR3 in DNA: TGTGCCAGCAGAAGTGACCGCGACACTGAAGCTTTCTTT. Protein sequence: CASRSDRDTEAFF. The chain has TRBV6-5 and TRBJ1-1; D gene ambiguous. The CDR3 sequence is 13 residues long. Trimming removed 6 bases at V and 3 bases at J, with 11 bases between. Germline V gives CDR1 MNHEY, CDR2 SVGAGI.

The sample holds a few counts of this clone. The genes are TRBV6-5 and TRBJ1-1, with D possibly being TRBD1 (5 bases). V was clipped by 6 bases and J by 3 bases, with 11 bases between them. The CDR3 consists of 13 residues. Germline V gene data show CDR1 as MNHEY and CDR2 as SVGAGI. The CDR3 is CASSPEGYTEAFF. The CDR3 DNA reads TGTGCCAGCAGCCCCGAGGGGTACACTGAAGCTTTCTTT.

The table lists this clone with a few counts. This chain links TRBV4-2 with TRBJ1-2, with D possibly matching TRBD1 (5 bases). This CDR3 spans 14 amino acids. Trimming removed 4 bases at V and 2 bases at J, with 11 bases between. Germline lookup yields CDR1 LGHNA and CDR2 YNFKEQ. CDR3 coding DNA: TGTGCCAGCAGCCCACAAGAGGGGAACTATGGCTACACCTTC. This translates into CASSPQEGNYGYTF.

This rearrangement joins TRBV10-3 to TRBJ2-1; perhaps TRBD2 as D (6 bases). The germline V and J ends were trimmed by 0 bases and 10 bases, with 22 bases remaining between them. This CDR3 has 17 residues. Germline V gene sequence: CDR1 ENHRY, CDR2 SYGVKD. Here the CDR3 reads CAISESGGNKIVVEQFF. The CDR3 nucleotides are TGTGCCATCAGTGAGTCAGGAGGGAATAAGATAGTCGTGGAGCAGTTCTTC.

This clone was detected only a few times. V and J are TRBV7-2 and TRBJ2-3; D unresolved. Germline lookup yields CDR1 SGHTA and CDR2 FQGNSA. This CDR3 has 15 amino acids. V was clipped by 1 base and J by 3 bases, with 11 bases between them. DNA of the CDR3: TGTGCCAGCAGCTTAGGGACCCCGACGACAGATACGCAGTATTTT. Its translation is CASSLGTPTTDTQYF.

This clone was detected a few times. The V call is TRBV2, the J call TRBJ1-5; perhaps TRBD1 as D (5 bases). Between the trimmed V and J ends, which lost 1 base and 3 bases, there was a span of 10 bases. Per germline, CDR1 SNHLY and CDR2 FYNNEI. CDR3 length equals 15 residues. The CDR3 spells CASSEEQGHNQPQHF. The DNA of the CDR3 is TGTGCCAGCAGTGAAGAGCAGGGTCACAATCAGCCCCAGCATTTT.

The V and J genes are TRBV21-1 and TRBJ2-1. TRBV21-1 is reported as a pseudogene. The CDR3 extends over 16 amino acids. The CDR3 DNA sequence: TGTGCCAGCAGCATGCGGAGCGGAGGACACCCCGATGAGCAGTTCTTC. Residues: CASSMRSGGHPDEQFF.

CDR3 sequence: CASSVQVEYEQYF. The CDR3 region has the DNA TGCGCCAGCAGCGTACAGGTGGAGTACGAGCAGTACTTC. J is TRBJ2-7 and V is TRBV5-1, with D maybe TRBD1 (5 bases). Looked up from germline, CDR1 is SGHRS and CDR2 is YFSETQ. V was clipped by 4 bases and J by 4 bases, with 12 bases between them. This CDR3 has 13 amino acids.

In its sample, this clone was seen a few times. The CDR3 sequence is CASSPPNWDNYGYTF. CDR3 DNA: TGTGCCAGCAGCCCACCCAACTGGGATAACTATGGCTACACCTTC. The V call is TRBV5-5, the J call TRBJ1-2; D not resolved. Trimming removed 4 bases from V and 1 base from J, with 14 bases in between. The V gene's germline CDR1 is SGHKS and CDR2 YYEKEE (reference sequence). This CDR3 is 15 amino acids long.

As for this clone: Other nucleotide sequences in the sample specify the same CDR3. The DNA of the CDR3 is TGTGCCAGCAGCTTCCGAGTGGAGACCCAGTACTTC. Protein sequence: CASSFRVETQYF. The chain has TRBV7-2 and TRBJ2-5, with D unresolved. The V end was cut by 3 bases, the J end by 5 bases, with 7 bases between. CDR3 size: 12 residues. The germline gives CDR1 SGHTA, CDR2 FQGNSA.